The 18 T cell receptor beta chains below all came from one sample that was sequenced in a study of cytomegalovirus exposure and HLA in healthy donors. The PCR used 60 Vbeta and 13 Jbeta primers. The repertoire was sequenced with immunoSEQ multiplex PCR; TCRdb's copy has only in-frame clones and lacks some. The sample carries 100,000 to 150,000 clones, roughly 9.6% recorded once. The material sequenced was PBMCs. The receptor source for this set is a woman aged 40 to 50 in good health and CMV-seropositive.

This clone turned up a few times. Here the CDR3 reads CASSARPGLNTEAFF. CDR3 coding DNA: TGTGCCAGCAGCGCCCGGCCAGGGTTGAACACTGAAGCTTTCTTT. The chain couples TRBV9 to TRBJ1-1; a weak D match, TRBD1 (5 bases). The CDR3 loop spans 15 amino acids. From germline, CDR1 is SGDLS and CDR2 YYNGEE. Between the trimmed V and J ends, which lost 3 bases and 0 bases, there was a span of 12 bases.

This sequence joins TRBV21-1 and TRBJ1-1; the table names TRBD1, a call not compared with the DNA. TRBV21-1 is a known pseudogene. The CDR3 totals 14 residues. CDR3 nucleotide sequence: TGTGCCAGCAGCAAAGAGGACAGGAACACTGAAGCTTTCTTT. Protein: CASSKEDRNTEAFF.

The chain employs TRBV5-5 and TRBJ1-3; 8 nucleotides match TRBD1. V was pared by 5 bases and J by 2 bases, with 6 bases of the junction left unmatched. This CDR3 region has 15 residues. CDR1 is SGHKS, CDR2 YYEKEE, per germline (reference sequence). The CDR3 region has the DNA TGTGCCAGCAGTCTTACAGGGGGGCCTGGAAACACCATATATTTT. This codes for CASSLTGGPGNTIYF.

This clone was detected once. The CDR3 is CASRDRDEQFF. The CDR3 nucleotides read TGCGCCAGCAGGGACAGGGACGAGCAGTTCTTC. This chain connects TRBV5-1 to TRBJ2-7; 8 bases map to TRBD1. The end of the DNA aligns better with TRBJ2-1, so the J call may be wrong. The CDR3 runs to 11 residues. The V gene's germline CDR1 is SGHRS and CDR2 YFSETQ.

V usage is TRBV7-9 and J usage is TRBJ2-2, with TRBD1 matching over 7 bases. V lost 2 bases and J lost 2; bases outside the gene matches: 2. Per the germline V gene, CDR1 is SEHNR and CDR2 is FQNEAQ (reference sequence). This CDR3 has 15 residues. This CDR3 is CASSLRQGNTGELFF. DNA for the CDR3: TGTGCCAGCAGCTTACGACAGGGAAACACCGGGGAGCTGTTTTTT.

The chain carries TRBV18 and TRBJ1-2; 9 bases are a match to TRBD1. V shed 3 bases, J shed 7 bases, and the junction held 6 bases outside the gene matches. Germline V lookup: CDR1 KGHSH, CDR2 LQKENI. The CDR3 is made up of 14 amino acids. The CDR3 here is CASSPQQGAGGYTF. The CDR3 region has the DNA TGTGCCAGCTCACCCCAACAGGGGGCCGGTGGCTACACCTTC.

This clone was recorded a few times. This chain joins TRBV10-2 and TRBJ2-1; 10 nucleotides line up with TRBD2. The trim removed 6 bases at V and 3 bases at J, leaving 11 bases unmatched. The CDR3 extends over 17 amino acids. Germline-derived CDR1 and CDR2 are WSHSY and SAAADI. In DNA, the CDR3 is TGCGCCAGCAGCCATGGAGTGCTAGCGGGGGTCTACAATGAGCAGTTCTTC. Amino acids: CASSHGVLAGVYNEQFF.

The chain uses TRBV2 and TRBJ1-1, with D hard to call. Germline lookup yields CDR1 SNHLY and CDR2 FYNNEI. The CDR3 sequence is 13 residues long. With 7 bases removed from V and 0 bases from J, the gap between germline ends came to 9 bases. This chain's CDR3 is CASMEGLNTEAFF. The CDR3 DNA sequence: TGTGCCAGCATGGAGGGCCTGAACACTGAAGCTTTCTTT.

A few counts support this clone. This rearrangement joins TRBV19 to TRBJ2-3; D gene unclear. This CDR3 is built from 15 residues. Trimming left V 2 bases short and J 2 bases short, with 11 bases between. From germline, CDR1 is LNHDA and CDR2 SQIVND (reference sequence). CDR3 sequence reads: CASSIYPQLTDTQYF. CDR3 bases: TGTGCCAGTAGTATATACCCACAGCTCACAGATACGCAGTATTTT. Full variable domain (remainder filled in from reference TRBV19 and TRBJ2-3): DGGITQSPKYLFRKEGQNVTLSCEQNLNHDAMYWYRQDPGQGLRLIYYSQIVNDFQKGDIAEGYSVSREKKESFPLTVTSAQKNPTAFYLCASSIYPQLTDTQYFGPGTRLTVL.

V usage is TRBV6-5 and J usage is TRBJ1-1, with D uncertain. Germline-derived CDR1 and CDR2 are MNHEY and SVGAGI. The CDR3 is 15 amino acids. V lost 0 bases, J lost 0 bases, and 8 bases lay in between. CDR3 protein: CASSYSIGMNTEAFF. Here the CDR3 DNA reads TGTGCCAGCAGTTACTCTATCGGGATGAACACTGAAGCTTTCTTT.

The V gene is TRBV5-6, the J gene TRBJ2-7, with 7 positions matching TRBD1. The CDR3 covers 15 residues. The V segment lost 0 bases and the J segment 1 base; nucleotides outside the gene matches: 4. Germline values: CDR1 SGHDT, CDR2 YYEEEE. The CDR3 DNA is TGTGCCAGCAGCTTGGATGGGACAGTTTCCTACGAGCAGTACTTC. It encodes CASSLDGTVSYEQYF.

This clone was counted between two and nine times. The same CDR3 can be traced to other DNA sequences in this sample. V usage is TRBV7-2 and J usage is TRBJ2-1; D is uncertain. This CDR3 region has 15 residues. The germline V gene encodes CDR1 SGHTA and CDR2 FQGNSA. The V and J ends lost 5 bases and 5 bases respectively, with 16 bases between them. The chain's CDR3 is CASSPQATPNNEQFF. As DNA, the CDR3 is TGTGCCAGCAGCCCCCAGGCGACACCAAACAATGAGCAGTTCTTC.

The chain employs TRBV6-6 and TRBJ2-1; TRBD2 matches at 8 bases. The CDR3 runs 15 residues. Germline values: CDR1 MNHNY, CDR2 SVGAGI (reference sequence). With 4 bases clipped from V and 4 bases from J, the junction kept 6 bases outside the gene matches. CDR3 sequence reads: CASSSPGLGYNEQFF. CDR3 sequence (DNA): TGTGCCAGCAGTTCCCCGGGACTAGGTTACAATGAGCAGTTCTTC.

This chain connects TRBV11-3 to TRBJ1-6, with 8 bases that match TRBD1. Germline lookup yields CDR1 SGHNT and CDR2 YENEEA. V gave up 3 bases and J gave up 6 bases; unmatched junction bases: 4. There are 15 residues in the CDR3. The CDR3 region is CASSFGQGLNSPLHF. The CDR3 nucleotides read TGTGCCAGCAGCTTCGGACAGGGCCTTAATTCACCCCTCCACTTT.

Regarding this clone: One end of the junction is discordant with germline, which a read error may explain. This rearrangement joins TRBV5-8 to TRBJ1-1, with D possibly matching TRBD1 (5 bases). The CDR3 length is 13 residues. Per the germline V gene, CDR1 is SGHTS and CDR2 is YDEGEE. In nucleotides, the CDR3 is TGTGCCAGCAGCCAGACAGTTAACACTGGAGCTTTCTTT. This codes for CASSQTVNTGAFF.

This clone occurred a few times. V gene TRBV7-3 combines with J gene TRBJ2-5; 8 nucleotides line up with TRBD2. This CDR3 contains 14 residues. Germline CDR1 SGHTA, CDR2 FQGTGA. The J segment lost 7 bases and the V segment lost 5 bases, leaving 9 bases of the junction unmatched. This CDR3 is CASSRGGTGGTQYF. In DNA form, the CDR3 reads TGTGCCAGCAGCCGGGGGGGAACCGGCGGGACCCAGTACTTC. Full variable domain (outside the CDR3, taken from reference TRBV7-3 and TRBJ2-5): GAGVSQTPSNKVTEKGKYVELRCDPISGHTALYWYRQSLGQGPEFLIYFQGTGAADDSGLPNDRFFAVRPEGSVSTLKIQRTERGDSAVYLCASSRGGTGGTQYFGPGTRLLVL.

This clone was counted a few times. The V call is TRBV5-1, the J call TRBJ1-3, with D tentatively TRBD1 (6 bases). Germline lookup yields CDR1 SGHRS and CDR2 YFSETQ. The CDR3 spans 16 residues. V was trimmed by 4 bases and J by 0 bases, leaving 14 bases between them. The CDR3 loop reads CASSPYSGVSGNTIYF. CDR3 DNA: TGCGCCAGCAGCCCTTACTCAGGGGTCTCTGGAAACACCATATATTTT. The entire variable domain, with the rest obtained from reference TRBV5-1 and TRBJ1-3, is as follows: KAGVTQTPRYLIKTRGQQVTLSCSPISGHRSVSWYQQTPGQGLQFLFEYFSETQRNKGNFPGRFSGRQFSNSRSEMNVSTLELGDSALYLCASSPYSGVSGNTIYFGEGSWLTVV.

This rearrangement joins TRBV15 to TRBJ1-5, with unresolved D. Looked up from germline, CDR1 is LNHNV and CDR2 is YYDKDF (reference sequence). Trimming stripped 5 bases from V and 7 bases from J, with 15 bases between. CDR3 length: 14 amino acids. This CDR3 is CATSVSEGGQPQHF. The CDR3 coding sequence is TGTGCCACCAGCGTCTCGGAGGGCGGGCAGCCCCAGCATTTT.